The following is a T cell receptor beta chain sequence with its context. The data were obtained in a study of blood T cell repertoires in COVID-19. Assay: immunoSEQ multiplex PCR; the TCRdb copy retains only in-frame clones and omits some. The table lists nearly 95,000 clones, 80% to 90% of them singletons, with roughly 4.5% in the top ten. The sequencing sample was made of peripheral blood. This TCR was sampled from a woman older than 75 with acute or convalescent COVID-19.

CDR3 DNA: TGCGCCAGCAGCTTTAACAGGGGGAACACTGAAGCTTTCTTT. Translating it yields CASSFNRGNTEAFF. This sequence joins TRBV5-1 and TRBJ1-1; 7 positions agree with TRBD1. With 2 bases clipped from V and 1 base from J, the junction kept 2 bases outside the gene matches. Germline loops: CDR1 SGHRS, CDR2 YFSETQ. There are 14 residues in the CDR3.